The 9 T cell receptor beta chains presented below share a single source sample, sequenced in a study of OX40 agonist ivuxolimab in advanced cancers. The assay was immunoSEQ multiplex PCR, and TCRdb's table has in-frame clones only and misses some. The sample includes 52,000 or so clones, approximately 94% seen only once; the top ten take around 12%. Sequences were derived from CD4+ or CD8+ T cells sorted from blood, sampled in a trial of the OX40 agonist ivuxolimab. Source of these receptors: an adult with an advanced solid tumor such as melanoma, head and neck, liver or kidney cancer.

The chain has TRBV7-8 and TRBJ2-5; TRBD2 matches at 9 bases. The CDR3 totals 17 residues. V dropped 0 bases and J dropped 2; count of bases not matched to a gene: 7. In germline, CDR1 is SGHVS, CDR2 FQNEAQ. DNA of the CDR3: TGTGCCAGCAGCTTAGCGTCACTAGCGGGCCCTCAAGAGACCCAGTACTTC. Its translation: CASSLASLAGPQETQYF.

CDR3 sequence reads: CASNSAPSTDTQYF. The CDR3 coding sequence is TGTGCCAGCAACTCGGCACCTAGCACAGATACGCAGTATTTT. The rearrangement links TRBV6-1 to TRBJ2-3; D not resolved. V lost 7 bases, J lost 0 bases, and 11 bases lay in between. Germline loops: CDR1 MNHNS, CDR2 SASEGT. The CDR3 sequence is 14 residues long.

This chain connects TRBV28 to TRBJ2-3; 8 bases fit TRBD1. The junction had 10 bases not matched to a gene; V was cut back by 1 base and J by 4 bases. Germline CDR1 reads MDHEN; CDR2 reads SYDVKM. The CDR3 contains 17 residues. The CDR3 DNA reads TGTGCCAGCAGTTTATTACCGGGACAGGCAGTTTCAGATACGCAGTATTTT. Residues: CASSLLPGQAVSDTQYF.

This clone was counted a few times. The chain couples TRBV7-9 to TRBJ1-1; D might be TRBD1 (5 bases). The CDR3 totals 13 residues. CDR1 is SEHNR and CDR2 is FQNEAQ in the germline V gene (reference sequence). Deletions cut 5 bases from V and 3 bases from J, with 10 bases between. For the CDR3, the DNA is TGTGCCAGCAGCCCCCGGGGGGACACTGAAGCTTTCTTT. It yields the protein CASSPRGDTEAFF.

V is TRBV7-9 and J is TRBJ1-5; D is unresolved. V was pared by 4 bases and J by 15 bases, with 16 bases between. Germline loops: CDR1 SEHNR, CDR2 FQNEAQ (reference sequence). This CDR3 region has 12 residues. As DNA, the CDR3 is TGTGCCAGCAGCTATGAGGAGGGCCATCGGCATTTT. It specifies CASSYEEGHRHF.

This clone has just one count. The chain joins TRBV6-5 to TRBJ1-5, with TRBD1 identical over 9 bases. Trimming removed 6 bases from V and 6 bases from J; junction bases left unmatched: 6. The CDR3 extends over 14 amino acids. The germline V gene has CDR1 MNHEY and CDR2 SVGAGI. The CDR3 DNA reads TGTGCCAGCAGCCAAACAGGGGGCACTCAGCCCCAGCATTTT. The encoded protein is CASSQTGGTQPQHF.

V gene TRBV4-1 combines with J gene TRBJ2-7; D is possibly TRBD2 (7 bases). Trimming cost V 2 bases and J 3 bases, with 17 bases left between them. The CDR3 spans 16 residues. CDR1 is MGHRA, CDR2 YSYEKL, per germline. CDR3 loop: CASSQTQGGGFYEQYF. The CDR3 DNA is TGCGCCAGCAGCCAAACGCAGGGAGGGGGATTCTACGAGCAGTACTTC.

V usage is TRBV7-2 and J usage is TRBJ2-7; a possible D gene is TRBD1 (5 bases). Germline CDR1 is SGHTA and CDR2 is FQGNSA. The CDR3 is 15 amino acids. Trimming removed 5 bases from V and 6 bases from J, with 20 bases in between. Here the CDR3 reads CASSPLLTGSAEQYF. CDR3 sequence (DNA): TGTGCCAGCAGCCCTCTGCTTACAGGTTCAGCCGAGCAGTACTTC.

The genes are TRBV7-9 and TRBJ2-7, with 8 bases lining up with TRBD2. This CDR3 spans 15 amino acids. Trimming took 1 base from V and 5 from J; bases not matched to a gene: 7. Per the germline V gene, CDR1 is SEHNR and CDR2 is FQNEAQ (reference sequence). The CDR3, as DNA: TGTGCCAGCAGCTTAGTATCTCTAGCGGGTCACGAGCAGTACTTC. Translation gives CASSLVSLAGHEQYF.